This TCR beta chain was sequenced during a study of T cells in Graves' hyperthyroidism and ophthalmopathy. About this clonotype itself: Its antigen is not known.

Diagnosing involved the use of clinical symptoms, serum thyroxine and TRAb, thyroid ultrasound and orbital computed tomography. Amplified TCR beta CDR3 regions derived from RNA transcripts. The HTBI primer set served for first-round RT-PCR of the TCR CDR3. One entry per CDR3 protein, called by TCRdb with MiXCR from the multiplex PCR reads. Here the sample spans 340,000 or so distinct CDR3 sequences, around 20% being singletons. Points from the study as a whole: The blood repertoire included most of the expanded thyroid clonotypes above 0.001. The model made its ophthalmopathy prediction, and onset followed a median about 6 months later.

The ends were cut back, 7 bases at V and 5 bases at J, with 11 bases in the middle. This CDR3 is 14 amino acids long. CDR1 is KGHDR, CDR2 SFDVKD, per germline. This TCR was sampled from a woman between 45 and 65 years old with Graves' hyperthyroidism. The V and J genes are TRBV24-1 and TRBJ1-6; TRBD1 might be the D (5 bases). Sequencing used blood. The CDR3 sequence is CATRGSGDNSPLHF. The CDR3 nucleotides are TGTGCCACCAGAGGTTCGGGGGATAATTCACCCCTCCACTTT.